This TCR beta chain was sequenced in a study of Graves' ophthalmopathy and Graves' hyperthyroidism. Across the study: Stable hyperthyroidism was defined by absence of ophthalmopathy within 18 months of follow-up.

This clonotype was counted ten times or more. Its antigen is currently unknown. Germline V gives CDR1 SGHAT, CDR2 FQNNGV. The CDR3 has 16 amino acids. V dropped 2 bases and J dropped 1 base, with 14 bases sitting between them. Study-wide results and limits: Separation of ophthalmopathy from stable hyperthyroidism was achieved by a 13-signature model, at around 88% sensitivity and under 82% specificity.

New diagnoses, under 2 months' duration, and ages 18 to 65 characterized the hyperthyroidism patients. Transcripts of RNA were the source for amplifying TCR beta CDR3 regions. Scientists carried out first-round RT-PCR using HTBI primers and then a second-round multiplex PCR. MiXCR, run by TCRdb on the multiplex PCR reads, gives a single entry per CDR3 protein. The sample lists 1 million to 1.3 million distinct CDR3 sequences; 35% to 45% were seen once. This clonotype was obtained from an adult man with Graves' hyperthyroidism. The material sequenced was peripheral blood or thyroid tissue (not recorded which). The chain links TRBV11-2 to TRBJ1-1, with D hard to call. This chain's CDR3 is CASSLPAGPANTEAFF. The DNA for the CDR3 is TGTGCCAGCAGCTTACCCGCCGGGCCAGCGAACACTGAAGCTTTCTTT.